This T cell receptor (beta chain) derives from a study of vaccination effects on CD4 cells after COVID-19. The CDR3 has 13 amino acids. Germline CDR1 is SGHRS and CDR2 is YFSETQ. Between the trimmed V and J ends, which lost 6 bases and 10 bases, there was a span of 19 bases. Clones were sequenced by immunoSEQ multiplex PCR, and TCRdb holds only the in-frame ones, with some missing. This table has 35,000 to 55,000 clones, more than 65% appearing once. Note on this clone: Its specificity is unknown.

The culture ran for 10 days, and then CD4+ T cells were isolated. Either the mRNA-1273 or the BNT162b2 vaccine was given to participants as two doses. This specimen was CD4+ T cells from PBMCs cultured without peptide, taken after COVID-19 vaccination. This chain links TRBV5-1 with TRBJ1-1; D uncertain. The TCR was taken from a human donor who received a COVID-19 vaccine. The DNA of the CDR3 is TGCGCCAGCACCCAGGCGTCAGGCAGTAGAGCTTTCTTT. It translates to CASTQASGSRAFF.